Shown below are 6 T cell receptor beta chains from a single sample sequenced in a study of control samples from healthy donors and cancer patients. The table came from immunoSEQ multiplex PCR; TCRdb's copy has only in-frame clones and leaves some out. The sample includes 130,000 or so clones, more than 70% of them seen just once. The sample taken for sequencing was blood. The receptors stem from a man in his fifties in good health.

This clone came up once. The V call is TRBV28, the J call TRBJ2-1; possibly TRBD1 or TRBD2 for D (5 bases each). The germline CDR1 and CDR2 sequences are MDHEN and SYDVKM. The CDR3 extends over 13 amino acids. Trimming took 6 bases from V and 4 from J, leaving 10 bases between them. The CDR3: CASSGTVYNEQFF. CDR3 sequence (DNA): TGTGCCAGCAGCGGGACGGTATACAATGAGCAGTTCTTC. The whole variable domain, filled in from reference TRBV28 and TRBJ2-1, reads DVKVTQSSRYLVKRTGEKVFLECVQDMDHENMFWYRQDPGLGLRLIYFSYDVKMKEKGDIPEGYSVSREKKERFSLILESASTNQTSMYLCASSGTVYNEQFFGPGTRLTVL.

CDR3 protein: CASSPSTVSGYTF. The CDR3 nucleotides read TGTGCCAGCTCACCTTCGACAGTTTCTGGCTACACCTTC. J is TRBJ1-2 and V is TRBV18; D is perhaps TRBD1 (5 bases). The CDR3 is 13 residues long. Trimming pared 3 bases from V and 7 bases from J, leaving 12 bases between. Germline-derived CDR1 and CDR2 are KGHSH and LQKENI.

V usage is TRBV2 and J usage is TRBJ2-5; TRBD2 agrees at 13 bases. Germline CDR1 reads SNHLY; CDR2 reads FYNNEI. This CDR3 has 16 amino acids. V shed 5 bases and J 1 base; nucleotides not matched to a gene: 4. CDR3 DNA: TGTGCCAGCAGTTTACTAGCGGGGGGGATCCAAGAGACCCAGTACTTC. It codes for CASSLLAGGIQETQYF.

The chain combines TRBV30 with TRBJ2-2; 8 bases are a match to TRBD2. Germline values: CDR1 GTSNPN, CDR2 SVGIG (reference sequence). Trimming cost V 2 bases and J 1 base; bases outside gene matches: 3. The CDR3 extends over 15 amino acids. The CDR3 sequence is CAWSRGGQNTGELFF. As DNA, the CDR3 is TGTGCCTGGAGTCGGGGGGGCCAGAACACCGGGGAGCTGTTTTTT.

The rearrangement joins TRBV7-8 to TRBJ2-3, with 9 nucleotides matching TRBD2. The CDR3 sequence is 14 residues long. V was clipped by 5 bases and J by 3 bases; unmatched bases: 3. The germline gives CDR1 SGHVS, CDR2 FQNEAQ. The CDR3 loop reads CASSGLARTDTQYF. For the CDR3, the DNA is TGTGCCAGCAGCGGACTAGCGCGGACAGATACGCAGTATTTT. Drawing the rest from reference TRBV7-8 and TRBJ2-3, the complete variable domain is GAGVSQSPRYKVAKRGQDVALRCDPISGHVSLFWYQQALGQGPEFLTYFQNEAQLDKSGLPSDRFFAERPEGSVSTLKIQRTQQEDSAVYLCASSGLARTDTQYFGPGTRLTVL.

The V gene is TRBV28, the J gene TRBJ1-5, with a possible D match to TRBD1 (6 bases). The V gene lost 6 bases and the J gene lost 3 bases, with 12 bases spanning the gap. The CDR3 length is 14 residues. Germline V gives CDR1 MDHEN, CDR2 SYDVKM. CDR3 bases: TGTGCCAGCAGCCCCGGACAGTACAATCAGCCCCAGCATTTT. This sequence encodes CASSPGQYNQPQHF.